Listed here are 17 T cell receptor beta chains from one sample, sequenced in a study of blood T cell repertoires in COVID-19. The assay was immunoSEQ multiplex PCR, and TCRdb's table has in-frame clones only and misses some. This sample yields 60,000 to 75,000 clones, of which around four fifths are seen a single time; roughly 6% belongs to the top ten. Sample: peripheral blood. Receptors were obtained from a human donor in a cohort sampled during active COVID-19.

The chain is built from TRBV5-4 and TRBJ1-4; D not certain. Trimming cost V 4 bases and J 7 bases, with 17 bases left between them. Germline CDR1 is SGHNT and CDR2 is YYREEE (reference sequence). CDR3 size: 15 residues. The CDR3 nucleotides are TGTGCCAGCAGCACCGACATATGGGCTGGTGAAAAACTGTTTTTT. As protein: CASSTDIWAGEKLFF.

This sequence joins TRBV9 and TRBJ1-6, with 10 bases aligning to TRBD1. This CDR3 has 15 amino acids. The ends lost 3 bases at V and 7 bases at J; junction bases unmatched: 4. From germline, CDR1 is SGDLS and CDR2 YYNGEE. The CDR3 DNA is TGTGCCAGCAGCGGGGGACAGGGGAGAAATTCACCCCTCCACTTT. It codes for CASSGGQGRNSPLHF.

The chain is built from TRBV4-2 and TRBJ2-2; D gene unclear. Germline CDR1 reads LGHNA; CDR2 reads YNFKEQ. V was shortened by 0 bases and J by 5 bases, with 4 bases between the two germline ends. The CDR3 is 13 amino acids. CDR3 loop: CASSQEATGELFF. As DNA, the CDR3 is TGTGCCAGCAGCCAAGAGGCAACCGGGGAGCTGTTTTTT.

V usage is TRBV12-5 and J usage is TRBJ1-6, with TRBD1 as a possible D gene (5 bases). The CDR3 spans 13 residues. With 1 base removed from V and 8 bases from J, the gap between germline ends came to 6 bases. The germline gives CDR1 LGHNT, CDR2 FRNRAP. The CDR3 spells CASGLGGDSPLHF. The CDR3 DNA reads as TGTGCTAGTGGTTTGGGGGGGGATTCACCCCTCCACTTT. Supplemented by reference TRBV12-5 and TRBJ1-6, the full variable domain reads DARVTQTPRHKVTEMGQEVTMRCQPILGHNTVFWYRQTMMQGLELLAYFRNRAPLDDSGMPKDRFSAEMPDATLATLKIQPSEPRDSAVYFCASGLGGDSPLHFGNGTRLTVT.

This chain joins TRBV30 and TRBJ1-5; no firm D call. Between the trimmed V and J ends, which lost 5 bases and 0 bases, there was a span of 5 bases. The CDR3 totals 12 residues. Germline lookup yields CDR1 GTSNPN and CDR2 SVGIG (reference sequence). The CDR3 protein is CAWGYSNQPQHF. In nucleotides, the CDR3 is TGTGCCTGGGGGTATAGCAATCAGCCCCAGCATTTT.

The gene calls are TRBV5-1 and TRBJ2-1; 8 bases align to TRBD2. The V gene's germline CDR1 is SGHRS and CDR2 YFSETQ. The CDR3 length is 15 residues. J was trimmed by 7 bases and V by 2 bases; bases with no gene match: 8. As DNA, the CDR3 is TGCGCCAGCAGCTTATTCGGGGGGGCCCAGAATGAGCAGTTCTTC. As protein: CASSLFGGAQNEQFF.

CDR3 residues: CASSSGGSSVNTEAFF. CDR3 DNA: TGTGCCAGCAGCTCAGGGGGGTCGTCGGTGAACACTGAAGCTTTCTTT. This rearrangement joins TRBV5-4 to TRBJ1-1; 7 bases map to TRBD1. From germline, CDR1 is SGHNT and CDR2 YYREEE (reference sequence). This CDR3 is built from 16 residues. The J segment lost 0 bases and the V segment lost 3 bases, leaving 8 bases of the junction unmatched. Filled out from reference TRBV5-4 and TRBJ1-1, the complete variable domain reads ETGVTQSPTHLIKTRGQQVTLRCSSQSGHNTVSWYQQALGQGPQFIFQYYREEENGRGNFPPRFSGLQFPNYSSELNVNALELDDSALYLCASSSGGSSVNTEAFFGQGTRLTVV.

This CDR3 reads CASSLAFSGRARSGELFF. In DNA form, the CDR3 reads TGCGCCAGCAGCTTGGCTTTTAGCGGGAGGGCCCGAAGCGGGGAGCTGTTTTTT. The chain has TRBV5-1 and TRBJ2-2, with 11 bases identical to TRBD2. CDR1 SGHRS and CDR2 YFSETQ come from the germline V gene. J lost 7 bases, V lost 0 bases, and 11 bases had no gene match. This CDR3 has 18 residues.

CDR3: CSVVGQGIKGYTF. CDR3 in DNA: TGCAGCGTTGTTGGACAGGGAATAAAAGGCTACACCTTC. The V gene is TRBV29-1, the J gene TRBJ1-2, with 8 bases that match TRBD1. V shed 4 bases, J shed 8 bases, and the junction held 9 bases outside the gene matches. Germline assignment: CDR1 SQVTM and CDR2 ANQGSEA. The CDR3 extends over 13 amino acids.

Concerning this clone itself: Other DNA sequences in the same sample also yield this CDR3. The gene calls are TRBV5-1 and TRBJ2-7; 9 nucleotides agree with TRBD2. Germline-derived CDR1 and CDR2 are SGHRS and YFSETQ. V lost 4 bases to trimming and J lost 4 bases; unmatched junction nucleotides: 6. This CDR3 has 14 residues. CDR3 sequence: CASSLTSGGYEQYF. The CDR3 DNA reads as TGCGCCAGCAGCCTGACTAGCGGTGGTTACGAGCAGTACTTC.

The chain has TRBV28 and TRBJ2-2; the D gene is possibly TRBD2 (5 bases). The CDR3 has 15 residues. V lost 5 bases and J 7 bases, leaving 17 bases between the germline ends. CDR1 is MDHEN, CDR2 SYDVKM, per germline. The CDR3 protein is CASSPPVSRVGELFF. The CDR3 DNA reads TGTGCCAGCAGTCCACCCGTTTCGAGGGTCGGGGAGCTGTTTTTT. Drawing the rest from reference TRBV28 and TRBJ2-2, the complete variable domain is DVKVTQSSRYLVKRTGEKVFLECVQDMDHENMFWYRQDPGLGLRLIYFSYDVKMKEKGDIPEGYSVSREKKERFSLILESASTNQTSMYLCASSPPVSRVGELFFGEGSRLTVL.

The chain combines TRBV19 with TRBJ2-5, with 14 positions matching TRBD2. Trimming took 2 bases from V and 2 from J; bases not matched to a gene: 7. The germline V gene has CDR1 LNHDA and CDR2 SQIVND (reference sequence). The CDR3 length is 18 residues. The CDR3 sequence is CASSIRLGLAGDQETQYF. The CDR3 nucleotides are TGTGCCAGTAGTATACGGTTGGGACTAGCGGGAGATCAAGAGACCCAGTACTTC.

The genes are TRBV24-1 and TRBJ1-2; 8 nucleotides line up with TRBD1. This CDR3 has 15 amino acids. Unmatched junction bases numbered 4, after V lost 5 bases and J lost 0 bases. Germline-derived CDR1 and CDR2 are KGHDR and SFDVKD. DNA for the CDR3: TGTGCCACCAGTGGTCGACAGGGGCCTAACTATGGCTACACCTTC. Its translation is CATSGRQGPNYGYTF.

This clone was recorded once. The chain has TRBV7-6 and TRBJ1-1; the D is unclear. Trimming removed 4 bases from V and 1 base from J, with 19 bases in between. Germline-derived CDR1 and CDR2 are SGHVS and FNYEAQ. This CDR3 comprises 17 residues. In DNA, the CDR3 is TGTGCCAGCAGCTCACCGCGCGGGCGCCGGGGGAACACTGAAGCTTTCTTT. It is translated as CASSSPRGRRGNTEAFF.

The sample holds one count of this clone. CDR3 sequence (DNA): TGTGCCAGTAGTACCAGACAGGGAGAGCAGTACTTC. This codes for CASSTRQGEQYF. The V call is TRBV19, the J call TRBJ2-7, with TRBD1 identical over 7 bases. The germline V gene encodes CDR1 LNHDA and CDR2 SQIVND (reference sequence). The CDR3 spans 12 residues. The trim removed 4 bases at V and 7 bases at J, leaving 4 bases unmatched.

The CDR3 coding sequence is TGTGCCAGCATGCGCGGGGGGACCGATACGCAGTATTTT. Translating gives CASMRGGTDTQYF. The chain employs TRBV12-3 or TRBV12-4 and TRBJ2-3; 8 bases match TRBD2. This CDR3 spans 13 amino acids. Losses at the gene ends were 7 bases for V and 6 bases for J; bases not matched to a gene: 6.

The V call is TRBV6-6, the J call TRBJ1-2, with TRBD1 as a possible D gene (5 bases). There are 13 residues in the CDR3. The germline V and J ends were trimmed by 2 bases and 2 bases, with 6 bases remaining between them. Germline CDR1 and CDR2: MNHNY and SVGAGI (reference sequence). CDR3 loop: CASSYDRNYGYTF. DNA for the CDR3: TGTGCCAGCAGTTACGACAGAAACTATGGCTACACCTTC.